Following are 4 T cell receptor beta chains from one sample sequenced in a study of brain T cells in children with intractable seizures. TCRdb keeps only in-frame clones here, not all; method: immunoSEQ multiplex PCR. The sample has hundreds of thousands of clones; 93% are singletons. Time point of the sample: blood from clinic visit 5 months post-surgery; TSC patient then seizure free. Sequenced here: peripheral blood, sampled more than 4 months after surgery. The receptors here all came from a boy under three years old with tuberous sclerosis and intractable seizures.

In this sample, this clone turned up a few times. This chain uses TRBV6-6 with TRBJ1-1; no clear D. In germline, CDR1 is MNHNY, CDR2 SVGAGI (reference sequence). The V end was cut by 5 bases, the J end by 11 bases, with 15 bases between. This CDR3 spans 12 amino acids. CDR3: CASSPHRSGAFF. The CDR3 DNA sequence: TGTGCCAGCAGTCCCCACCGGTCGGGGGCTTTCTTT.

The rearrangement uses TRBV7-9 and TRBJ1-4; D is possibly TRBD1 (6 bases). CDR1 is SEHNR, CDR2 FQNEAQ, per germline (reference sequence). With 8 bases removed from V and 8 bases from J, the gap between germline ends came to 12 bases. CDR3 length: 12 amino acids. The DNA of the CDR3 is TGTGCCAGCGGGGGCTGGGAGGAAAAACTGTTTTTT. Amino acid sequence: CASGGWEEKLFF.

The DNA for the CDR3 is TGTGCCAGCACGAGCGGGGTTGGCACAGATACGCAGTATTTT. Protein: CASTSGVGTDTQYF. The chain couples TRBV13 to TRBJ2-3; 7 bases fit TRBD2. From germline, CDR1 is PRHDT and CDR2 FYEKMQ (reference sequence). The CDR3 spans 14 residues. V lost 7 bases to trimming and J lost 1 base; unmatched junction nucleotides: 5.

Comment on this clone: An end of the junction differs from the germline gene, which may be a read error. J is TRBJ2-1 and V is TRBV7-7; D may match TRBD1 or TRBD2 (6 bases each). The V gene's germline CDR1 is SSHAT and CDR2 FNYEAQ (reference sequence). This CDR3 contains 15 residues. CDR3 in amino acids: CASSPMRDTYNEQFF. The CDR3 DNA reads TGTGCTAGCAGCCCTATGCGGGACACCTACAATGAGCAGTTCTTC.